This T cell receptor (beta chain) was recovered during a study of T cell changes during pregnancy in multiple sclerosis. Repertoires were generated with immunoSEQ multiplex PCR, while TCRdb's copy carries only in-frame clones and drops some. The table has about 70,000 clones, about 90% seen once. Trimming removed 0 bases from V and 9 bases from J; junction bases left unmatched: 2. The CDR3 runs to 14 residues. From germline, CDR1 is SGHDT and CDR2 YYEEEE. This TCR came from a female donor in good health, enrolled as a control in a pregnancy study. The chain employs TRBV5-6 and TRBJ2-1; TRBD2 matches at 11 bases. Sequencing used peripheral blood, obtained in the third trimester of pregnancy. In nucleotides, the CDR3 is TGTGCCAGCAGCTTGGGTAGCGGGGGGGCTGAGCAGTTCTTC. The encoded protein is CASSLGSGGAEQFF.